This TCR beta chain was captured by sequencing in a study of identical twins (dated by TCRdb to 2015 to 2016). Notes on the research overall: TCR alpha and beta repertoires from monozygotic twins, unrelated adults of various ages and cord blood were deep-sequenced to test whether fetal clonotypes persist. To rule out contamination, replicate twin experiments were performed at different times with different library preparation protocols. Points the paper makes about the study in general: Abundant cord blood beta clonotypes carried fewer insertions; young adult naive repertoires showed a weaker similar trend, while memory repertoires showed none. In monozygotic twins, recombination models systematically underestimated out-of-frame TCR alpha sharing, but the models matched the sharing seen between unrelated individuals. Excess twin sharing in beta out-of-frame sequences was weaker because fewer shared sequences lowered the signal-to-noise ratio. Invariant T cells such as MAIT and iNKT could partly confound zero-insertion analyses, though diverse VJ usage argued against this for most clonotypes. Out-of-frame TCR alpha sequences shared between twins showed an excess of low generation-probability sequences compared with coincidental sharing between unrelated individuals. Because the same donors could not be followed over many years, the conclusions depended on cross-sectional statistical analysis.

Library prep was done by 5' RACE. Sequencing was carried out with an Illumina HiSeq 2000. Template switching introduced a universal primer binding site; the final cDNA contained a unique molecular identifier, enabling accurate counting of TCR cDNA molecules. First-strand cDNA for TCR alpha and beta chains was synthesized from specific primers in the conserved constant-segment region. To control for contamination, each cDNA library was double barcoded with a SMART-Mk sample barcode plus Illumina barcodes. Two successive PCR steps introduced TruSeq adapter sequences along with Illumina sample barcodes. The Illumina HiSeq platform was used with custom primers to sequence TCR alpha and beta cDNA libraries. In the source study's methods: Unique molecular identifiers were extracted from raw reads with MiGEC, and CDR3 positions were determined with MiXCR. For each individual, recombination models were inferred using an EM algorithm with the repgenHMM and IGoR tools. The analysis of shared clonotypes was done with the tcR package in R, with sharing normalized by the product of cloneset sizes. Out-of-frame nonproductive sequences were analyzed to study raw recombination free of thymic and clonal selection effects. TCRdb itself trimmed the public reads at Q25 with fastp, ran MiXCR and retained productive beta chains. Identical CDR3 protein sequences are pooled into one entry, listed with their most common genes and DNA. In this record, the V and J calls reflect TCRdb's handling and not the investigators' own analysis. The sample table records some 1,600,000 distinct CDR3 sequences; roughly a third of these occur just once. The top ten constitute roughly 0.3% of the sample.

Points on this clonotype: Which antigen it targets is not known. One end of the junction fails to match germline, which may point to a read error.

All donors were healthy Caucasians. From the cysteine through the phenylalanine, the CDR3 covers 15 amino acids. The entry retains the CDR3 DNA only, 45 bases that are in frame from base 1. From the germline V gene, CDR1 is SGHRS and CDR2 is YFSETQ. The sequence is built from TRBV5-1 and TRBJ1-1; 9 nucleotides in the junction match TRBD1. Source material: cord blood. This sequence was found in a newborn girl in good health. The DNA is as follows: TGCGCCGGCAGCTTGGATTGGACAGGGGAGACTGAAGCTTTCTTT. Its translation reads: CAGSLDWTGETEAFF.